Many counts were recorded for the clone carrying this T cell receptor (beta chain). Its cognate antigen is unknown. In building TCR beta libraries, iRepertoire HTBI primers were used together with Arm-PCR of CDR3 regions. TCRdb independently ran MiXCR on the multiplex PCR reads; one entry per CDR3 protein. In the table there are roughly 450,000 distinct CDR3 sequences, roughly 20% of which are singletons. Time point indicated: persistent/refractory GD, antithyroid drugs over 5 years with positive TRAb. The TCR library was made from RNA extracted from PBMCs. This specimen belongs to a study of regulatory T cells in long-lasting Graves disease. General study results and limits: Less diverse TCR repertoires were seen in persistent Graves' patients than in newly diagnosed ones. Since the sample size was small, accuracy may have been reduced. Persistent disease was associated with favored TRBV28 usage and with favored use of TRBJ1-2 and TRBJ2-5.

Germline V gene lookup returns CDR1 SGHTA and CDR2 FQGNSA. V lost 5 bases to trimming and J lost 5 bases, with 12 bases between them. The CDR3 has 13 amino acids. The receptor's source is a female donor with Graves disease. The V call is TRBV7-2, the J call TRBJ1-1; D is perhaps TRBD1 (6 bases). The sample here was peripheral blood mononuclear cells (PBMCs), taken when the disease was refractory, from a patient treated with antithyroid drugs. The CDR3 is CASSASRGTEAFF. The CDR3 nucleotides read TGTGCCAGCAGCGCCTCTAGGGGGACTGAAGCTTTCTTT.